Presented here are 28 T cell receptor beta chains from one specimen sequenced in a study of shared clonotypes between healthy human individuals. Some clones are missing from TCRdb's copy, which holds only in-frame ones; the method was immunoSEQ multiplex PCR. Of about half a million clones in the sample, about 72% were seen once. The sample consisted of PBMCs. The receptor source for this set is a woman in her 40s in good health. Some clones in this sample may be carry-over from other donors' samples.

As to this clone: The germline gene is not matched at one end of the junction; a read error may be the cause. The chain links TRBV7-2 to TRBJ1-1; no clear D gene. Germline CDR1 is SGHTA and CDR2 is FQGNSA. The CDR3 is made up of 14 amino acids. The CDR3 is CASSIGIANTEAFF. DNA for the CDR3: TGTGCTAGCAGCATCGGGATAGCGAACACTGAAGCTTTCTTT.

The rearrangement joins TRBV29-1 to TRBJ1-2; possibly TRBD1 for D (6 bases). This CDR3 is 11 amino acids long. CDR1 is SQVTM, CDR2 ANQGSEA, per germline. Trimming shortened V by 7 bases and J by 7 bases, and 13 bases separated the two germline ends. The CDR3 DNA is TGCAGCGCGCGGACAGTACTTGGCTACACCTTC. Encoded protein: CSARTVLGYTF. Complete variable domain (other parts from reference TRBV29-1 and TRBJ1-2): SAVISQKPSRDICQRGTSLTIQCQVDSQVTMMFWYRQQPGQSLTLIATANQGSEATYESGFVIDKFPISRPNLTFSTLTVSNMSPEDSSIYLCSARTVLGYTFGSGTRLTVV.

Only a few counts were recorded for this clone. Within the sample, other DNA sequences also encode this same CDR3. The chain couples TRBV5-1 to TRBJ2-7, with 7 nucleotides matching TRBD1. The CDR3 extends over 13 amino acids. The V and J ends lost 0 bases and 4 bases, in that order; junction bases with no gene match: 1. The germline CDR1 and CDR2 sequences are SGHRS and YFSETQ. The DNA for the CDR3 is TGCGCCAGCAGCTTGGAGGGGGCGTACGAGCAGTACTTC. Encoded protein: CASSLEGAYEQYF.

This sequence joins TRBV5-1 and TRBJ2-3; D unclear. The CDR3 sequence is 14 residues long. V was shortened by 2 bases and J by 4 bases, with 11 bases between the two germline ends. Looked up from germline, CDR1 is SGHRS and CDR2 is YFSETQ. The chain's CDR3 is CASSFPGRPDTQYF. The CDR3 nucleotides read TGCGCCAGCAGCTTTCCCGGTCGGCCAGATACGCAGTATTTT.

This clone has a count of ten or more. V usage is TRBV18 and J usage is TRBJ2-1, with 8 bases lining up with TRBD1. Trimming cost V 2 bases and J 9 bases; bases outside gene matches: 6. The CDR3 has 14 residues. Germline CDR1 KGHSH, CDR2 LQKENI. The CDR3 DNA sequence: TGTGCCAGCTCACCATCGACAGGGGCCGGTGAGCAGTTCTTC. It specifies CASSPSTGAGEQFF.

The chain links TRBV19 to TRBJ2-4; TRBD2 aligns across 15 bases. The CDR3 totals 18 residues. With 3 bases clipped from V and 1 base from J, the junction kept 4 bases outside the gene matches. CDR1 is LNHDA, CDR2 SQIVND, per germline (reference sequence). The CDR3: CASSMGTSGRPAKNIQYF. CDR3 sequence (DNA): TGTGCCAGTAGTATGGGGACTAGCGGGAGGCCCGCCAAAAACATTCAGTACTTC.

The chain carries TRBV4-2 and TRBJ2-1, with 12 bases identical to TRBD2. CDR1 and CDR2 from the germline V gene are LGHNA and YNFKEQ. J was trimmed by 6 bases and V by 4 bases; bases with no gene match: 10. The CDR3 is made up of 17 amino acids. The CDR3: CASSRLEGLAGTNEQFF. The DNA of the CDR3 is TGTGCCAGCAGCCGGCTCGAAGGACTAGCGGGGACCAATGAGCAGTTCTTC.

This chain links TRBV28 with TRBJ2-7; D may be TRBD1 (5 bases). Looked up from germline, CDR1 is MDHEN and CDR2 is SYDVKM. The CDR3 has 13 residues. Trimming cost V 4 bases and J 4 bases, with 11 bases left between them. Here the CDR3 reads CASSSQVLYEQYF. The CDR3 nucleotides read TGTGCCAGCAGTTCACAGGTGCTATACGAGCAGTACTTC.

The chain couples TRBV4-3 to TRBJ2-7, with 7 bases fitting TRBD1. V shed 1 base, J shed 2 bases, and the junction held 5 bases outside the gene matches. Per the germline V gene, CDR1 is LGHNA and CDR2 is YSLEER. This CDR3 is 15 amino acids long. As DNA, the CDR3 is TGCGCCAGCAGCCAAGCAACAGGGGTCCCCTACGAGCAGTACTTC. It specifies CASSQATGVPYEQYF.

The chain carries TRBV4-3 and TRBJ2-4, with 15 bases fitting TRBD2. CDR3 length: 17 amino acids. Trimming removed 3 bases from V and 8 bases from J; junction bases left unmatched: 8. The germline V gene encodes CDR1 LGHNA and CDR2 YSLEER. This CDR3 reads CASSHSGLAGGRDIQYF. The CDR3, as DNA: TGCGCCAGCAGCCATTCCGGACTAGCGGGAGGGCGGGACATTCAGTACTTC.

This clone was seen once. This sequence joins TRBV14 and TRBJ2-2; D perhaps matches TRBD1 (6 bases). The CDR3 is made up of 14 amino acids. Germline assignment: CDR1 SGHDN and CDR2 FVKESK. V lost 1 base and J lost 4, with 7 bases in between. Written as DNA, the CDR3 is TGTGCCAGCAGCCAAGTACAGGGCACCGGGGAGCTGTTTTTT. As protein: CASSQVQGTGELFF. The whole variable domain, remainder taken from reference TRBV14 and TRBJ2-2, is EAGVTQFPSHSVIEKGQTVTLRCDPISGHDNLYWYRRVMGKEIKFLLHFVKESKQDESGMPNNRFLAERTGGTYSTLKVQPAELEDSGVYFCASSQVQGTGELFFGEGSRLTVL.

The V call is TRBV13, the J call TRBJ2-2; D is unclear. This CDR3 is built from 14 residues. Trimming left V 5 bases short and J 6 bases short, with 13 bases between. The germline V gene has CDR1 PRHDT and CDR2 FYEKMQ (reference sequence). Written as DNA, the CDR3 is TGTGCCAGCAGCGTCGGCCCGGTCGCCGGGGAGCTGTTTTTT. Amino acids: CASSVGPVAGELFF.

This chain links TRBV2 with TRBJ1-5; D remains unclear. With 2 bases removed from V and 2 bases from J, the gap between germline ends came to 13 bases. The CDR3 is 16 residues long. CDR1 SNHLY and CDR2 FYNNEI come from the germline V gene. The CDR3 DNA is TGTGCCAGCAGTGAACAACAGTCTTTCGGCAATCAGCCCCAGCATTTT. This gives the protein CASSEQQSFGNQPQHF.

The chain uses TRBV19 and TRBJ2-1; the D is unclear. This CDR3 has 15 residues. In germline, CDR1 is LNHDA, CDR2 SQIVND (reference sequence). Trimming took 4 bases from V and 0 from J, leaving 10 bases between them. This CDR3 reads CASSTRADSYNEQFF. In DNA form, the CDR3 reads TGTGCCAGTAGTACCCGCGCGGACTCCTACAATGAGCAGTTCTTC.

The V call is TRBV5-5, the J call TRBJ2-7; 9 nucleotides align to TRBD1. This CDR3 spans 15 amino acids. After removal of 4 bases from V and 0 bases from J, the junction contained 5 bases not matched to a gene. The germline V gene has CDR1 SGHKS and CDR2 YYEKEE (reference sequence). The CDR3 DNA is TGTGCCAGCAGCCAACCGGGACAGGGCTCCTACGAGCAGTACTTC. It codes for CASSQPGQGSYEQYF.

Comment on this clone: A much more abundant neighbour one base away suggests this may be a read error. The same CDR3 arises from other DNA sequences in this sample as well. This sequence joins TRBV28 and TRBJ2-2; the D is unclear. CDR1 and CDR2 from the germline V gene are MDHEN and SYDVKM. Trimming stripped 6 bases from V and 7 bases from J, with 6 bases between. The CDR3 spans 11 residues. In nucleotides, the CDR3 is TGTGCCAGCAGCAAGGACGGGGAGCTGTTTTTT. Its translation: CASSKDGELFF.

The chain uses TRBV7-8 and TRBJ2-7, with 12 bases lining up with TRBD2. Germline V gives CDR1 SGHVS, CDR2 FQNEAQ. V dropped 2 bases and J dropped 5; count of bases not matched to a gene: 4. The CDR3 contains 15 residues. This chain's CDR3 is CASSLTRTSGNEQYF. In DNA form, the CDR3 reads TGTGCCAGCAGCTTAACCCGGACTAGCGGGAACGAGCAGTACTTC.

The chain links TRBV29-1 to TRBJ2-7; 11 nucleotides match TRBD2. Germline V lookup: CDR1 SQVTM, CDR2 ANQGSEA. The CDR3 runs 13 residues. V shed 7 bases and J 2 bases; nucleotides not matched to a gene: 4. The CDR3 here is CSGGLADAYEQYF. The CDR3 nucleotides are TGCAGCGGGGGACTAGCGGATGCCTACGAGCAGTACTTC.

V usage is TRBV11-2 and J usage is TRBJ2-1; D is undetermined. V was cut by 5 bases and J by 3 bases, with 8 bases left in between. This CDR3 spans 13 amino acids. Germline loops: CDR1 SGHAT, CDR2 FQNNGV. In DNA, the CDR3 is TGTGCCAGCAGCCCTTACGACTACAATGAGCAGTTCTTC. Its protein product is CASSPYDYNEQFF. The whole variable domain, filled in from reference TRBV11-2 and TRBJ2-1, reads EAGVAQSPRYKIIEKRQSVAFWCNPISGHATLYWYQQILGQGPKLLIQFQNNGVVDDSQLPKDRFSAERLKGVDSTLKIQPAKLEDSAVYLCASSPYDYNEQFFGPGTRLTVL.

CDR3 in amino acids: CASSQGALPLYGYTF. Written as DNA, the CDR3 is TGTGCCAGTAGCCAGGGGGCCCTCCCCTTATATGGCTACACCTTC. The V call is TRBV19, the J call TRBJ1-2, with TRBD1 matching over 8 bases. The CDR3 is 15 amino acids. Looked up from germline, CDR1 is LNHDA and CDR2 is SQIVND (reference sequence). Unmatched junction bases numbered 11, after V lost 6 bases and J lost 5 bases. The variable domain in full, with the rest retrieved from reference TRBV19 and TRBJ1-2, is DGGITQSPKYLFRKEGQNVTLSCEQNLNHDAMYWYRQDPGQGLRLIYYSQIVNDFQKGDIAEGYSVSREKKESFPLTVTSAQKNPTAFYLCASSQGALPLYGYTFGSGTRLTVV.

The chain uses TRBV27 and TRBJ2-1; 11 nucleotides agree with TRBD2. The trim removed 5 bases at V and 1 base at J, leaving 4 bases unmatched. This CDR3 has 16 residues. The germline V gene encodes CDR1 MNHEY and CDR2 SMNVEV (reference sequence). The CDR3 sequence: CASSLGLAGSYNEQFF. CDR3 nucleotide sequence: TGTGCCAGCAGTCTCGGACTAGCGGGTTCCTACAATGAGCAGTTCTTC.

The rearrangement joins TRBV29-1 to TRBJ1-2; TRBD1 might be the D (5 bases). CDR1 is SQVTM, CDR2 ANQGSEA, per germline. Trimming took off 4 bases at V and 0 bases at J, with 18 bases between the two ends. The CDR3 sequence is 16 residues long. This chain's CDR3 is CSVGGILNLANYGYTF. DNA for the CDR3: TGCAGCGTTGGGGGCATCCTAAACTTAGCTAACTATGGCTACACCTTC.

The V and J genes are TRBV20-1 and TRBJ1-2; TRBD1 matches 7 bases. The junction had 5 bases not matched to a gene; V was cut back by 6 bases and J by 7 bases. Germline CDR1 is DFQATT and CDR2 is SNEGSKA (reference sequence). The CDR3 contains 11 residues. The CDR3 bases are TGCAGTGCCCCGACAGGGTTTGGCTACACCTTC. It is translated as CSAPTGFGYTF.

This sequence joins TRBV15 and TRBJ2-5; 7 bases map to TRBD2. CDR3 length equals 18 residues. The germline CDR1 and CDR2 sequences are LNHNV and YYDKDF (reference sequence). Trimming took 6 bases from V and 3 from J; bases not matched to a gene: 19. The CDR3 DNA is TGTGCCACCAGTCGGAACCTTATTTTTGTGGGAGGGGAAGAGACCCAGTACTTC. Protein sequence: CATSRNLIFVGGEETQYF.

This clone occurred a few times. This chain connects TRBV19 to TRBJ2-7, with 11 positions matching TRBD2. J gave up 3 bases and V 4 bases, and 11 bases lay outside the gene matches. The CDR3 length is 17 residues. Germline CDR1 is LNHDA and CDR2 is SQIVND (reference sequence). For the CDR3, the DNA is TGTGCCAGTAGTAGGACCCTCGGGACTAGCGGAAACTACGAGCAGTACTTC. It codes for CASSRTLGTSGNYEQYF.

This rearrangement joins TRBV6-5 to TRBJ2-7; 8 nucleotides align to TRBD1. Germline V lookup: CDR1 MNHEY, CDR2 SVGAGI. This CDR3 contains 13 residues. Trimming at V came to 5 bases and at J to 2 bases, leaving 2 bases not matched to a gene. CDR3 nucleotides: TGTGCCAGCAGTCCAGGGGGCCCCTACGAGCAGTACTTC. Protein: CASSPGGPYEQYF.

V and J are TRBV7-7 and TRBJ2-5; 11 nucleotides match TRBD2. The V segment lost 5 bases and the J segment 7 bases; nucleotides outside the gene matches: 12. Germline V gene data show CDR1 as SSHAT and CDR2 as FNYEAQ (reference sequence). This CDR3 is built from 16 residues. The CDR3 nucleotides are TGTGCCAGCAGCCCTGTGGATAGCGGGAGGGGGGGGACCCAGTACTTC. Residues: CASSPVDSGRGGTQYF.

The V and J genes are TRBV6-6 and TRBJ2-7, with 8 nucleotides matching TRBD1. The CDR3 consists of 14 residues. From germline, CDR1 is MNHNY and CDR2 SVGAGI (reference sequence). Trimming removed 6 bases from V and 2 bases from J; junction bases left unmatched: 6. The CDR3 loop reads CASRTGTGPYEQYF. The CDR3 coding sequence is TGTGCCAGCAGAACCGGGACAGGTCCCTACGAGCAGTACTTC.